These 15 T cell receptor beta chains came from one sample sequenced in a study of spatial heterogeneity in lung cancer. TCRdb redid the calling of the 5' RACE reads with MiXCR, one entry per CDR3 protein. The sample includes roughly 80,000 distinct CDR3 sequences, around 7.3% of them seen just once. Documented time point: sample taken at primary tumor resection. The sample in question was PBMCs, obtained at surgery. Receptors were obtained from a male donor with early-stage non-small cell lung cancer.

The chain is built from TRBV7-9 and TRBJ1-1; no firm D call. V was cut by 1 base and J by 0 bases, with 9 bases left in between. The CDR3 totals 15 residues. Germline values: CDR1 SEHNR, CDR2 FQNEAQ (reference sequence). CDR3 loop: CASSLDVGLNTEAFF. The CDR3 region has the DNA TGTGCCAGCAGCTTAGATGTAGGGCTGAACACTGAAGCTTTCTTT.

The V gene is TRBV6-2 or TRBV6-3, the J gene TRBJ1-2; the match to TRBD1 covers 8 bases. The germline gives CDR1 MNHEY, CDR2 SVGEGT. This CDR3 is built from 13 residues. Trimming took 8 bases from V and 7 from J; bases not matched to a gene: 9. CDR3 loop: CASGSGGVGGYTF. The DNA of the CDR3 is TGTGCCAGCGGATCAGGGGGCGTAGGTGGCTACACCTTC.

This clonotype showed up just once. The chain joins TRBV6-2 or TRBV6-3 to TRBJ1-3; D is unclear. CDR3 length: 12 amino acids. V lost 2 bases, J lost 4 bases, and 3 bases lay in between. Germline V gives CDR1 MNHEY, CDR2 SVGEGT. DNA of the CDR3: TGTGCCAGCAGTTACGACGGAAACACCATATATTTT. This encodes CASSYDGNTIYF.

This clonotype was counted a few times. This rearrangement joins TRBV5-1 to TRBJ2-3, with a tentative D call TRBD1 (6 bases). Germline CDR1 and CDR2: SGHRS and YFSETQ. The CDR3 loop spans 15 amino acids. V lost 0 bases and J 1 base, leaving 9 bases between the germline ends. DNA for the CDR3: TGCGCCAGCAGCTTGGACAGGGCCCGCACAGATACGCAGTATTTT. This translates into CASSLDRARTDTQYF. The full variable domain, completed using reference TRBV5-1 and TRBJ2-3, is KAGVTQTPRYLIKTRGQQVTLSCSPISGHRSVSWYQQTPGQGLQFLFEYFSETQRNKGNFPGRFSGRQFSNSRSEMNVSTLELGDSALYLCASSLDRARTDTQYFGPGTRLTVL.

This clonotype was seen many times. In nucleotides, the CDR3 is TGTGCCAGCAGCCGTTACAGGACGTCCGGGACCGGGGAGCTGTTTTTT. Translated, it gives CASSRYRTSGTGELFF. The gene calls are TRBV14 and TRBJ2-2; TRBD1 is a possible D gene (5 bases). Trimming took 4 bases from V and 5 from J, leaving 17 bases between them. The germline V gene encodes CDR1 SGHDN and CDR2 FVKESK. The CDR3 sequence is 16 residues long.

This clonotype turned up a few times. V is TRBV5-1 and J is TRBJ2-5; no firm D call. Trimming removed 1 base from V and 2 bases from J, with 6 bases in between. CDR1 and CDR2 (germline): SGHRS, YFSETQ. This CDR3 region has 13 residues. CDR3 residues: CASSLPNQETQYF. Here the CDR3 DNA reads TGCGCCAGCAGCTTGCCGAATCAAGAGACCCAGTACTTC. The full variable domain, completed using reference TRBV5-1 and TRBJ2-5, is KAGVTQTPRYLIKTRGQQVTLSCSPISGHRSVSWYQQTPGQGLQFLFEYFSETQRNKGNFPGRFSGRQFSNSRSEMNVSTLELGDSALYLCASSLPNQETQYFGPGTRLLVL.

A word on this clonotype: This may arise from a read error, as a much more abundant clone is one base away. This sequence joins TRBV12-3 or TRBV12-4 and TRBJ2-2; D gene uncertain. The CDR3 loop spans 14 amino acids. CDR3 in amino acids: CVSSAPKNTGELFF. CDR3 nucleotides: TGTGTCAGCAGTGCCCCGAAAAACACCGGGGAGCTGTTTTTT.

This clonotype was found many times. No conserved phenylalanine or tryptophan ends this CDR3, so it is likely a read error. The limits of the CDR3 on the DNA are not certain, so only TCRdb's listed CDR3 is given. V and J are TRBV12-3 or TRBV12-4 and TRBJ2-1; TRBD2 is the table's D call, not checked against the DNA. 12 amino acids form the CDR3, both terminal residues included. CDR3 sequence: CASSFRLAEHSL.

This clonotype was seen at least ten times. Here the CDR3 DNA reads TGTGCCAGCAGCCCGCAGGGGACTTATAGCAATCAGCCCCAGCATTTT. This encodes CASSPQGTYSNQPQHF. The rearrangement links TRBV7-2 to TRBJ1-5, with D tentatively TRBD1 (6 bases). CDR1 is SGHTA and CDR2 is FQGNSA in the germline V gene. Trimming took off 5 bases at V and 0 bases at J, with 14 bases between the two ends. The length of the CDR3 is 16 residues.

The chain couples TRBV19 to TRBJ2-1; D is unresolved. This CDR3 is 12 amino acids long. CDR1 and CDR2 from the germline V gene are LNHDA and SQIVND (reference sequence). The V gene lost 9 bases and the J gene lost 4 bases, with 10 bases spanning the gap. CDR3: CASHGRYNEQFF. The CDR3 DNA reads as TGTGCCAGCCACGGACGGTACAATGAGCAGTTCTTC.

This clonotype was detected many times. The chain carries TRBV20-1 and TRBJ2-3; D possibly uses TRBD1 or TRBD2 (5 bases each). With 6 bases removed from V and 6 bases from J, the gap between germline ends came to 10 bases. Germline-derived CDR1 and CDR2 are DFQATT and SNEGSKA (reference sequence). There are 11 residues in the CDR3. The CDR3 sequence: CSAPREDTQYF. As DNA, the CDR3 is TGCAGTGCGCCCAGGGAGGATACGCAGTATTTT.

This clonotype was observed at least ten times. The J gene is TRBJ1-5, the V gene TRBV7-9; unclear D gene. Germline CDR1 reads SEHNR; CDR2 reads FQNEAQ (reference sequence). V was clipped by 1 base and J by 4 bases, with 8 bases between them. The CDR3 extends over 14 amino acids. The CDR3 DNA reads as TGTGCCAGCAGCTTAGATGTCGGGAATCAGCCCCAGCATTTT. Translating it yields CASSLDVGNQPQHF. Looking up the rest from reference TRBV7-9 and TRBJ1-5 gives the full variable domain: DTGVSQNPRHKITKRGQNVTFRCDPISEHNRLYWYRQTLGQGPEFLTYFQNEAQLEKSRLLSDRFSAERPKGSFSTLEIQRTEQGDSAMYLCASSLDVGNQPQHFGDGTRLSIL.

The sample holds many counts of this clonotype. The chain recombines TRBV20-1 with TRBJ2-3, with D unresolved. The V and J ends lost 4 bases and 0 bases respectively, with 11 bases between them. This CDR3 contains 14 residues. In germline, CDR1 is DFQATT, CDR2 SNEGSKA (reference sequence). CDR3 sequence: CSAMGPPSTDTQYF. The CDR3, as DNA: TGCAGTGCTATGGGTCCACCTAGCACAGATACGCAGTATTTT.

There are many counts of this clonotype. The J gene is TRBJ2-3, the V gene TRBV11-3, with 10 nucleotides matching TRBD1. Germline CDR1 is SGHNT and CDR2 is YENEEA. This CDR3 spans 15 amino acids. J lost 3 bases, V lost 5 bases, and 5 bases had no gene match. CDR3 region: CASSARGQGTDTQYF. In DNA form, the CDR3 reads TGTGCCAGCAGCGCAAGGGGACAGGGGACAGATACGCAGTATTTT. The variable domain in full, with the rest retrieved from reference TRBV11-3 and TRBJ2-3, is EAGVVQSPRYKIIEKKQPVAFWCNPISGHNTLYWYLQNLGQGPELLIRYENEEAVDDSQLPKDRFSAERLKGVDSTLKIQPAELGDSAVYLCASSARGQGTDTQYFGPGTRLTVL.

This clonotype was found a few times. The chain recombines TRBV19 with TRBJ1-5; D is undetermined. Trimming took off 5 bases at V and 6 bases at J, with 11 bases between the two ends. The CDR3 has 13 residues. Germline lookup yields CDR1 LNHDA and CDR2 SQIVND (reference sequence). The CDR3, as DNA: TGTGCCAGTAGTCTCAAGAATATTCAGCCCCAGCATTTT. This sequence encodes CASSLKNIQPQHF.